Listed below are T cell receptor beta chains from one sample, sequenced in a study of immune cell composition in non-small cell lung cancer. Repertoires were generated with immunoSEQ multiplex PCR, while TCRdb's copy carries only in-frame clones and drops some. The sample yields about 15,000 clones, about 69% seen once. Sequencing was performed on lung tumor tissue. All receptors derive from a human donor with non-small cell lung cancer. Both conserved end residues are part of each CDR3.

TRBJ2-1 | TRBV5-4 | CASSLDSSSSYNEQFF
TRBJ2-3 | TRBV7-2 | CASSLVPAGGAVDTQYF
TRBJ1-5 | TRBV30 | CAWSVQGPRPQHF
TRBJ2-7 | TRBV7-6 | CASSLQDSYEQYF
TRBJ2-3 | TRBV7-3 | CASSLIAGATDTQYF
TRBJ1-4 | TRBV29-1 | CSVEGGMAGVEKLFF
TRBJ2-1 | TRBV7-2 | CASSSLGAGGAGNEQFF
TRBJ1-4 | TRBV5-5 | CASSLVGTGYEKLFF
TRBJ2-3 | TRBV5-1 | CASRRTSGGPTDTQYF
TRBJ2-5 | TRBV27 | CASSLRDRRRETQYF
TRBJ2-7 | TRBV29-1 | CSVSGRYSYEQYF
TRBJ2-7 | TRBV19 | CASSWTGEKSYEQYF
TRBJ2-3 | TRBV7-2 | CASSLIYVRVERDTQYF
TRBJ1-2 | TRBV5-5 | CASSLPQGFNYGYTF
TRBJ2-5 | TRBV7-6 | CASSTIWTQYF
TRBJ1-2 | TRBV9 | CASSERGGDPPTYGYTF
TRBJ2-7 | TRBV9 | CASSVQGLPYEQYF
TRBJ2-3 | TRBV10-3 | CATEARSGGAKDTQYF
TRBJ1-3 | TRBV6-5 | CASSYSGQGGNTIYF
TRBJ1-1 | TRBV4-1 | CASSQENLQSAFF
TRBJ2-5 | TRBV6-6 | CASLWGLGFLETQYF
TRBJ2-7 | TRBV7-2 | CASSLMQRDRDPYEQYF